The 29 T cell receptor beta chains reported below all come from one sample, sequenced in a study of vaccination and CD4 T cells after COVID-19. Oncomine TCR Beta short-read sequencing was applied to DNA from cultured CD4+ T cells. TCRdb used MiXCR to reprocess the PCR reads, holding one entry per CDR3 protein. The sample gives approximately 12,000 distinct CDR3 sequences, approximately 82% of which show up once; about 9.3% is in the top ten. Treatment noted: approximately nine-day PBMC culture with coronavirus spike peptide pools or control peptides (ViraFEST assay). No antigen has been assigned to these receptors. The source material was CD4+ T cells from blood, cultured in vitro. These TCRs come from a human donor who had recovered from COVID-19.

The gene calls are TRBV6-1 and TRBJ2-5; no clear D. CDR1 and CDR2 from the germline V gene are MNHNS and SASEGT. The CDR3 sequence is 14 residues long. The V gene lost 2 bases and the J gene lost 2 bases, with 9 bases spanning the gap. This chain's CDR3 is CASSERPSQETQYF. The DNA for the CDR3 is TGTGCCAGCAGTGAACGGCCTTCACAAGAGACCCAGTACTTC.

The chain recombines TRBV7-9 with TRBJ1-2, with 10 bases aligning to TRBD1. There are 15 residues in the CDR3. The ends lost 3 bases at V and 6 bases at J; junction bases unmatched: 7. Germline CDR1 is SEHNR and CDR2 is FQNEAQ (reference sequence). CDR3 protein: CASSFTGTGDHGYTF. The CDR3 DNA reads TGTGCCAGCAGCTTCACCGGGACAGGGGACCATGGCTACACCTTC.

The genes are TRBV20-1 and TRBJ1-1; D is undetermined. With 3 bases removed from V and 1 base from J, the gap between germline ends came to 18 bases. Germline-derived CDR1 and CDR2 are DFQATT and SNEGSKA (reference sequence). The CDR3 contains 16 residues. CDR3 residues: CSASGQALSSNTEAFF. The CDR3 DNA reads TGCAGTGCTAGCGGGCAGGCCTTATCTTCGAACACTGAAGCTTTCTTT.

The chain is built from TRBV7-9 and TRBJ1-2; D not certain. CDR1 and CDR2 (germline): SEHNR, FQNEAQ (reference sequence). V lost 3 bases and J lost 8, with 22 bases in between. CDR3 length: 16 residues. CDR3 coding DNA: TGTGCCAGCAGCTTTCGAAGTCACCGGGCCACGGAGGGCTACACCTTC. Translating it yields CASSFRSHRATEGYTF.

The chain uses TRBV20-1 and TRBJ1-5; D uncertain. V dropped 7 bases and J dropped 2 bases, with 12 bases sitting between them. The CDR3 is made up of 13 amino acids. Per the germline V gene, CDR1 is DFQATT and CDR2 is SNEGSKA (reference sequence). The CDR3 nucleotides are TGCAGTGTCATAGACGGTGGCAATCAGCCCCAGCATTTT. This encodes CSVIDGGNQPQHF.

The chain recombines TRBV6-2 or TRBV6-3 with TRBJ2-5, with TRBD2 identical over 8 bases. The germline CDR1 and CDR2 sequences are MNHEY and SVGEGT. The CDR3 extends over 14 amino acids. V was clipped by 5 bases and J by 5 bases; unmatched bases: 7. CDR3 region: CASSQREGRETQYF. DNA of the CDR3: TGTGCCAGCAGTCAACGGGAGGGCCGTGAGACCCAGTACTTC.

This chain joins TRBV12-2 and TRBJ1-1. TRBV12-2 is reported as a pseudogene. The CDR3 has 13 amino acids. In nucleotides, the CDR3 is TGTGCAAGTCGCTTAGCTAGGAACACTGAAGCTTTCTTT. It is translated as CASRLARNTEAFF.

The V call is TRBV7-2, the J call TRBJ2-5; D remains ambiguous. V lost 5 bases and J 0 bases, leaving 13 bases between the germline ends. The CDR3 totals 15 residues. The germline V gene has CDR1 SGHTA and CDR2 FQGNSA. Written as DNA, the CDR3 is TGTGCCAGCAGCCCGAATATGTTAAACCAAGAGACCCAGTACTTC. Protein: CASSPNMLNQETQYF.

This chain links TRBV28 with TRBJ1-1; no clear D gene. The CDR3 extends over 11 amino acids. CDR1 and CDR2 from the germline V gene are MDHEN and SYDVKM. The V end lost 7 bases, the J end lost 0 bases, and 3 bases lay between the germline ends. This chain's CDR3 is CASTVNTEAFF. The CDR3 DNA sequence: TGTGCCAGCACCGTGAACACTGAAGCTTTCTTT.

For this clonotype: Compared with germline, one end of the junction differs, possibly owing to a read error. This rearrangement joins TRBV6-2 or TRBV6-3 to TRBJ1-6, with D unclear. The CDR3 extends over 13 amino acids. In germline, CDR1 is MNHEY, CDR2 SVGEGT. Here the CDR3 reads CASRLERNLPLHF. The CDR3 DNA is TGTGCCAGCAGGCTAGAGCGGAATTTACCCCTCCACTTT.

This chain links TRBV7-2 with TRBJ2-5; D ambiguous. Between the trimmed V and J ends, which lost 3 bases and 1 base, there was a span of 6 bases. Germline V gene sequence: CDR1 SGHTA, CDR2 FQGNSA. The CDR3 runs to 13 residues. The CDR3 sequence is CASSFVRQETQYF. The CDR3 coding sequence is TGTGCCAGCAGCTTTGTACGCCAAGAGACCCAGTACTTC.

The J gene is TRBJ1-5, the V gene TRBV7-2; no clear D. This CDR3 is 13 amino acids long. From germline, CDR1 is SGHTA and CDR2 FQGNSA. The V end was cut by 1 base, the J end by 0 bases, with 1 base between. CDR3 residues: CASSLDSNQPQHF. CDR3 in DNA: TGTGCCAGCAGCTTAGATAGCAATCAGCCCCAGCATTTT.

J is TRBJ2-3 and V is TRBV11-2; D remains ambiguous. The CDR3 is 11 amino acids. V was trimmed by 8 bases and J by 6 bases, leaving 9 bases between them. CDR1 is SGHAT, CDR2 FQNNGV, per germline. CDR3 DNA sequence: TGTGCCAGCCTGCGGATCGATACGCAGTATTTT. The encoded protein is CASLRIDTQYF.

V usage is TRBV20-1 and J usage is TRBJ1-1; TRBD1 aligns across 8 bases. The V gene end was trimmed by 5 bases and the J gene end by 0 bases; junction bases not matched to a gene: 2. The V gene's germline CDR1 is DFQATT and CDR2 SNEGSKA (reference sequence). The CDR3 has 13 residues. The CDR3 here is CSARGQVNTEAFF. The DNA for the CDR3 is TGCAGTGCTCGGGGACAGGTGAACACTGAAGCTTTCTTT.

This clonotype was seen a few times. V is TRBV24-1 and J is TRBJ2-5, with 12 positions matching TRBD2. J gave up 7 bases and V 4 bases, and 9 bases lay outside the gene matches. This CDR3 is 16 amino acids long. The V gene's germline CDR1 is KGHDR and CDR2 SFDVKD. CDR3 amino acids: CATSDTSGRLRGTQYF. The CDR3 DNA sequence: TGTGCCACCAGTGACACTAGCGGGAGGTTGCGCGGGACCCAGTACTTC.

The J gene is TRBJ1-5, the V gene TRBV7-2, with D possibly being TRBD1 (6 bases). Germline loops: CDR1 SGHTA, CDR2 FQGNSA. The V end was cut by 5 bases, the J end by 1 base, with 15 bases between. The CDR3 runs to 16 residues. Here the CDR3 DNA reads TGTGCCAGCAGCCTACTCGGGGGCGGGAGCAATCAGCCCCAGCATTTT. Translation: CASSLLGGGSNQPQHF.

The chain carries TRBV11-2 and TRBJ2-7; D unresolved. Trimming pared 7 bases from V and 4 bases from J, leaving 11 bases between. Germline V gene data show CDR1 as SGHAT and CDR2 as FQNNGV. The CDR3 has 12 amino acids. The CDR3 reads CASTLGSYEQYF. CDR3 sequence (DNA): TGTGCCAGCACCTTGGGTTCTTACGAGCAGTACTTC.

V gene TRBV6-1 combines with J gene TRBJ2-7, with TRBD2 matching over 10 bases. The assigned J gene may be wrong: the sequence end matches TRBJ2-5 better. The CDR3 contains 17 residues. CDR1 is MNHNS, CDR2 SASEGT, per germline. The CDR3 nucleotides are TGTGCCAGCAGGCAGCTAGCGGGAGCGGGAGGGCAAGAGACCCAGTACTTC. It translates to CASRQLAGAGGQETQYF.

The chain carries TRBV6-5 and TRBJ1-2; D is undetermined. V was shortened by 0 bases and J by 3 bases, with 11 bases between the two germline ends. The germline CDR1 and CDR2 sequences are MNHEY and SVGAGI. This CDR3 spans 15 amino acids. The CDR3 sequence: CASSYSEVSYYGYTF. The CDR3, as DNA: TGTGCCAGCAGTTACTCGGAGGTCAGCTACTATGGCTACACCTTC.

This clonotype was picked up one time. The CDR3 sequence: CASSSTSPYGYTF. Here the CDR3 DNA reads TGCGCCAGCAGCTCGACTAGCCCATATGGCTACACCTTC. V usage is TRBV5-1 and J usage is TRBJ1-2; D uncertain. The CDR3 covers 13 residues. Germline V gene lookup returns CDR1 SGHRS and CDR2 YFSETQ. The V end was cut by 3 bases, the J end by 5 bases, with 11 bases between.

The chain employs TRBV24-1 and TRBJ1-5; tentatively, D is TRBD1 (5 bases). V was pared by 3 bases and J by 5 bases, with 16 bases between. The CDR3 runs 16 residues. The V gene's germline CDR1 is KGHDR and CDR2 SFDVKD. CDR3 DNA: TGTGCCACCAGTGATGGGGCCTTCGGGCCAGATCAGCCCCAGCATTTT. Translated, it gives CATSDGAFGPDQPQHF.

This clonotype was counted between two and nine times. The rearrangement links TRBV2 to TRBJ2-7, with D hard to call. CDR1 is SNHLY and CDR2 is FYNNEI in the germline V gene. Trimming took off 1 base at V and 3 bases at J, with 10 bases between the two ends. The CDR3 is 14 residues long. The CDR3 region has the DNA TGTGCCAGCAGTGAAGGCAGGTTGGGCTACGAGCAGTACTTC. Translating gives CASSEGRLGYEQYF.

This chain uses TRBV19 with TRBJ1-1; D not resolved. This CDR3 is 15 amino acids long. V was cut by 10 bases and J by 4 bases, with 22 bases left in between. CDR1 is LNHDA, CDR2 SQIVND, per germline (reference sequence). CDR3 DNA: TGTGCCACCCTACCGTCAGAAGTCAGGATCACTGAAGCTTTCTTT. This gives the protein CATLPSEVRITEAFF.

CDR3: CASSLVPMNTEAFF. For the CDR3, the DNA is TGTGCCAGCAGCTTAGTCCCGATGAACACTGAAGCTTTCTTT. This sequence joins TRBV7-3 and TRBJ1-1; no reliable D call. V lost 2 bases, J lost 0 bases, and 7 bases lay in between. The CDR3 is made up of 14 amino acids. Germline assignment: CDR1 SGHTA and CDR2 FQGTGA.

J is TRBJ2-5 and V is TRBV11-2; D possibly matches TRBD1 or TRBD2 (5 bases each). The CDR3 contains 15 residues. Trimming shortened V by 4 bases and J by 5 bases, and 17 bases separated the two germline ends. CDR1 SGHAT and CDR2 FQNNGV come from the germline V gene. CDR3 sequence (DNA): TGTGCCAGCAGCTCCACCGGGACCCGCGCGGAGACCCAGTACTTC. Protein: CASSSTGTRAETQYF.

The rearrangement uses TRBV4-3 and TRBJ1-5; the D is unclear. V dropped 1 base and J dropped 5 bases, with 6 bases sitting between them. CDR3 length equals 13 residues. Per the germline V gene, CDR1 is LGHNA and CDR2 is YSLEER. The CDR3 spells CASSQGRDQPQHF. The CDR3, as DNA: TGCGCCAGCAGCCAAGGGAGGGATCAGCCCCAGCATTTT.

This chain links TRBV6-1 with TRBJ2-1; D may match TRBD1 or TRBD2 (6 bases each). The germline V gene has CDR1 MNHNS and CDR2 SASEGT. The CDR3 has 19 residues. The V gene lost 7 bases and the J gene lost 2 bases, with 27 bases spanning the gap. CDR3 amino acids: CASIGGLIVASPAYNEQFF. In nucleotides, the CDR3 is TGTGCCAGCATAGGGGGGCTGATTGTAGCATCCCCCGCCTACAATGAGCAGTTCTTC.

CDR3 in amino acids: CATSRERIGYQETQYF. The DNA of the CDR3 is TGTGCCACCAGCAGAGAACGGATAGGGTACCAAGAGACCCAGTACTTC. The chain links TRBV15 to TRBJ2-5; no reliable D call. Germline lookup yields CDR1 LNHNV and CDR2 YYDKDF (reference sequence). The CDR3 is 16 amino acids. V dropped 0 bases and J dropped 0 bases, with 11 bases sitting between them.

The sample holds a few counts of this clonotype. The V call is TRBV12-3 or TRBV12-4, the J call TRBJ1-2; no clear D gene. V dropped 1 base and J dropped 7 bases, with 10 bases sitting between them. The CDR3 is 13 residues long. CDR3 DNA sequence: TGTGCCAGCAGTTTAGGGGCGTACGGTGGCTACACCTTC. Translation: CASSLGAYGGYTF.